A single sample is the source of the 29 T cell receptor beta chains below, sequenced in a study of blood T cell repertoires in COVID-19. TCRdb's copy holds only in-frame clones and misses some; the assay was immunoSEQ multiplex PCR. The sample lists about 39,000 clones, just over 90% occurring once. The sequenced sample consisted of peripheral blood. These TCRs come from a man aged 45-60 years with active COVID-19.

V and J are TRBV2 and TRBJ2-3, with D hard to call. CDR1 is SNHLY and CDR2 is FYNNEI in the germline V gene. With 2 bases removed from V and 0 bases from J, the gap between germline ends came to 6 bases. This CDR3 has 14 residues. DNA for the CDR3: TGTGCCAGCAGTGAAACAGCTAGCACAGATACGCAGTATTTT. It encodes CASSETASTDTQYF.

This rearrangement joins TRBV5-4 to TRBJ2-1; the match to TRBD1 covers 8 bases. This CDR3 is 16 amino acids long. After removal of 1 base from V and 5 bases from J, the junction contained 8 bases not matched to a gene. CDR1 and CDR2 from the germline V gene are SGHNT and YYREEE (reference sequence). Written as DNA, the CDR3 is TGTGCCAGCAGCTTGTATATTATACAGGGGGACAATGAGCAGTTCTTC. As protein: CASSLYIIQGDNEQFF. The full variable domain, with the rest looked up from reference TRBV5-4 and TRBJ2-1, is ETGVTQSPTHLIKTRGQQVTLRCSSQSGHNTVSWYQQALGQGPQFIFQYYREEENGRGNFPPRFSGLQFPNYSSELNVNALELDDSALYLCASSLYIIQGDNEQFFGPGTRLTVL.

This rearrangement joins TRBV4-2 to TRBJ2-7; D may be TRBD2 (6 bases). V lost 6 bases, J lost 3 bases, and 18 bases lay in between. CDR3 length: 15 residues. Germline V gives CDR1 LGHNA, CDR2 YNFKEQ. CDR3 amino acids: CASSRPLAQDYEQYF. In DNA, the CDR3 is TGTGCCAGCAGTCGACCCCTAGCGCAGGACTACGAGCAGTACTTC.

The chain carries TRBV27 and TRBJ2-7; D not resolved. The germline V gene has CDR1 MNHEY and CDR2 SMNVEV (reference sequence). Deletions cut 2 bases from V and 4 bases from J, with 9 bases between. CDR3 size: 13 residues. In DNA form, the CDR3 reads TGTGCCAGCAGTTTACTTTACGGGTACGAGCAGTACTTC. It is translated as CASSLLYGYEQYF.

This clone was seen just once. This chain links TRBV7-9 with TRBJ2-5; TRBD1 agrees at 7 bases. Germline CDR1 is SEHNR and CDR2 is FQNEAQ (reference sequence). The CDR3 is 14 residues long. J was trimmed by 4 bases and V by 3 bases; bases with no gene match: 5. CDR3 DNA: TGTGCCAGCAGCTTTGCAGGGGGTGGAGAGACCCAGTACTTC. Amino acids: CASSFAGGGETQYF.

Written as DNA, the CDR3 is TGTGCCAGCAGCGTAGCGGTTGACAGCACCTACGAGCAGTACTTC. Translating it yields CASSVAVDSTYEQYF. The chain carries TRBV9 and TRBJ2-7; possibly TRBD1 for D (5 bases). Trimming removed 0 bases at V and 2 bases at J, with 12 bases between. In germline, CDR1 is SGDLS, CDR2 YYNGEE. This CDR3 is 15 amino acids long.

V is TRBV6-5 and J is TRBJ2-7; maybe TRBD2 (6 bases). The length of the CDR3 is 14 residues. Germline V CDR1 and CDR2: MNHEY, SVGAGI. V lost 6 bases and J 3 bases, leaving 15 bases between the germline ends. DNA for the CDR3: TGTGCCAGCAGCTCCCCTCCGACTAGCTACGAGCAGTACTTC. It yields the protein CASSSPPTSYEQYF.

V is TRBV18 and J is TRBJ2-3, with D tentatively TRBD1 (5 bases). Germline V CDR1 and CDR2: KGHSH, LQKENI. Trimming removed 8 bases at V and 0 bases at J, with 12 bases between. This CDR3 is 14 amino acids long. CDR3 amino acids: CASLTATSTDTQYF. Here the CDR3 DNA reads TGTGCCAGCCTGACAGCCACTAGCACAGATACGCAGTATTTT.

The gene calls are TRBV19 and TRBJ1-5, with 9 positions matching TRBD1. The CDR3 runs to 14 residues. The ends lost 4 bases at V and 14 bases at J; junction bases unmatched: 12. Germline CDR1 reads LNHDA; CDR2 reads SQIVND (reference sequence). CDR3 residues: CASSTTGGPPREHF. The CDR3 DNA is TGTGCCAGTAGTACGACAGGGGGTCCACCTCGGGAGCATTTT.

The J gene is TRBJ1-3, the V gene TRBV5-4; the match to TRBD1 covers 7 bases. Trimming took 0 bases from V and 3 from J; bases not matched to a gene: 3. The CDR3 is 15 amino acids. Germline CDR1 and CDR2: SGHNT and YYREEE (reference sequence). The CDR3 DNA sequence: TGTGCCAGCAGCTTGGCCCCAGGGGGTGGAAACACCATATATTTT. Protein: CASSLAPGGGNTIYF.

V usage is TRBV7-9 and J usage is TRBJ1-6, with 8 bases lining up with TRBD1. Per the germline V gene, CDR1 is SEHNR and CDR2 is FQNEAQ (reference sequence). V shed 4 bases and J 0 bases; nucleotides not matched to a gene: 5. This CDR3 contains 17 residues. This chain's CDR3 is CASSSSGGRSYNSPLHF. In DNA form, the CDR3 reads TGTGCCAGCAGCTCTTCAGGGGGCCGCTCCTATAATTCACCCCTCCACTTT. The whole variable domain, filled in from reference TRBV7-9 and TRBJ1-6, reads DTGVSQNPRHKITKRGQNVTFRCDPISEHNRLYWYRQTLGQGPEFLTYFQNEAQLEKSRLLSDRFSAERPKGSFSTLEIQRTEQGDSAMYLCASSSSGGRSYNSPLHFGNGTRLTVT.

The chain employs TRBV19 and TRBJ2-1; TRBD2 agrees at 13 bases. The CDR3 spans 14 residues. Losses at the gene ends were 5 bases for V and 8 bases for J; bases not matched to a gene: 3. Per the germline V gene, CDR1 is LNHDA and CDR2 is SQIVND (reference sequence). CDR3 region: CASSVTSGRDEQFF. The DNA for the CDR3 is TGTGCCAGTAGTGTCACTAGCGGGAGGGATGAGCAGTTCTTC.

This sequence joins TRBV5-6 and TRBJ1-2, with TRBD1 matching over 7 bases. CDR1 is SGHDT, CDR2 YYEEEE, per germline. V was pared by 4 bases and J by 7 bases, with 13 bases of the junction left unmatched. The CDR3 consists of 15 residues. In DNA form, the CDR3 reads TGTGCCAGCAGCATGACAGGGAACGGTAATCTTGGCTACACCTTC. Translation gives CASSMTGNGNLGYTF. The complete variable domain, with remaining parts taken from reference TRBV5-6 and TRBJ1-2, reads DAGVTQSPTHLIKTRGQQVTLRCSPKSGHDTVSWYQQALGQGPQFIFQYYEEEERQRGNFPDRFSGHQFPNYSSELNVNALLLGDSALYLCASSMTGNGNLGYTFGSGTRLTVV.

The CDR3 sequence is CASSLQVDSPYGYTF. In DNA, the CDR3 is TGTGCCAGCTCACTACAGGTCGACTCCCCCTATGGCTACACCTTC. This chain connects TRBV18 to TRBJ1-2; maybe TRBD1 (5 bases). Trimming removed 4 bases from V and 4 bases from J, with 16 bases in between. The germline V gene encodes CDR1 KGHSH and CDR2 LQKENI. This CDR3 is built from 15 residues.

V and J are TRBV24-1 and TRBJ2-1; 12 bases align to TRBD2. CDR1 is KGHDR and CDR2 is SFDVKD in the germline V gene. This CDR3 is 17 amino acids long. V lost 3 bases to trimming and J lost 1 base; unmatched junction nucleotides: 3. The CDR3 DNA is TGTGCCACCAGTGATGGAACTAGCGGGAGGTCCTACAATGAGCAGTTCTTC. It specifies CATSDGTSGRSYNEQFF.

The chain's CDR3 is CASSLGLYRGLSFYNEQFF. As DNA, the CDR3 is TGTGCCAGCAGCTTAGGACTCTACAGGGGACTGAGCTTCTACAATGAGCAGTTCTTC. The chain uses TRBV11-2 and TRBJ2-1, with D perhaps TRBD1 (7 bases). The CDR3 covers 19 residues. Germline V gene lookup returns CDR1 SGHAT and CDR2 FQNNGV. The V gene lost 1 base and the J gene lost 3 bases, with 22 bases spanning the gap. Variable domain in full (rest from reference TRBV11-2 and TRBJ2-1): EAGVAQSPRYKIIEKRQSVAFWCNPISGHATLYWYQQILGQGPKLLIQFQNNGVVDDSQLPKDRFSAERLKGVDSTLKIQPAKLEDSAVYLCASSLGLYRGLSFYNEQFFGPGTRLTVL.

This CDR3 reads CASRYGTGANPRETQYF. The CDR3 bases are TGTGCCAGCAGATACGGGACAGGGGCAAACCCAAGGGAGACCCAGTACTTC. This rearrangement joins TRBV28 to TRBJ2-5, with 10 bases identical to TRBD1. The CDR3 contains 17 residues. Germline CDR1 and CDR2: MDHEN and SYDVKM. V was pared by 6 bases and J by 5 bases, with 15 bases of the junction left unmatched.

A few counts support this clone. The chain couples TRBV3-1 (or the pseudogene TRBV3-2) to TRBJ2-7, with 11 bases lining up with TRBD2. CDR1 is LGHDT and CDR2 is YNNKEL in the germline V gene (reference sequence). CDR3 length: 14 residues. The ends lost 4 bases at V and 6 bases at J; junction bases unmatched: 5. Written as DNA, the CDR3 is TGTGCCAGCAGCCCTACTAGCGGGGGTATCGAGCAGTACTTC. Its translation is CASSPTSGGIEQYF.

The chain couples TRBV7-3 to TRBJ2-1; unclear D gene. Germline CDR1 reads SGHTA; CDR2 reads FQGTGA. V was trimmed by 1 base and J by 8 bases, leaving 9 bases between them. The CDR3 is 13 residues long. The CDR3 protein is CASSLSVSDEQFF. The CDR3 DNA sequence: TGTGCCAGCAGCTTAAGTGTATCCGATGAGCAGTTCTTC.

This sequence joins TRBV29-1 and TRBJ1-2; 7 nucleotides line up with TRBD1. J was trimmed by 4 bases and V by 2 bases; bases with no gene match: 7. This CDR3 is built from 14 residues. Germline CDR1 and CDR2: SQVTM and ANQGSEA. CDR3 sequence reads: CSVELWTGRYGYTF. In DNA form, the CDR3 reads TGCAGCGTTGAATTGTGGACAGGCCGCTATGGCTACACCTTC.

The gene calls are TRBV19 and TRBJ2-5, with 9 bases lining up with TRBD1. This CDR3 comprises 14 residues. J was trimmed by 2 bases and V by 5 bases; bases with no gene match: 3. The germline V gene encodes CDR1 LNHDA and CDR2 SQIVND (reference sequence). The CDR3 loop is CASSEGQGQETQYF. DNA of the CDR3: TGTGCCAGTAGTGAGGGACAGGGTCAAGAGACCCAGTACTTC.

CDR3 sequence reads: CASSLRTGLDGYTF. CDR3 coding DNA: TGTGCCAGCAGCTTAAGGACAGGGCTGGATGGCTACACCTTC. The rearrangement uses TRBV7-8 and TRBJ1-2; 8 bases map to TRBD1. The CDR3 runs 14 residues. CDR1 SGHVS and CDR2 FQNEAQ come from the germline V gene. The trim removed 2 bases at V and 6 bases at J, leaving 5 bases unmatched.

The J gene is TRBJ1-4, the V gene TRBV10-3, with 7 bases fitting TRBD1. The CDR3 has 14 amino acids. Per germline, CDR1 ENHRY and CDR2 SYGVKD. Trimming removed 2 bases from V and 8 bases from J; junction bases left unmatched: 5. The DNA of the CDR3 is TGTGCCATCAGTGAGACAGGGGATGAAGAAAAACTGTTTTTT. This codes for CAISETGDEEKLFF.

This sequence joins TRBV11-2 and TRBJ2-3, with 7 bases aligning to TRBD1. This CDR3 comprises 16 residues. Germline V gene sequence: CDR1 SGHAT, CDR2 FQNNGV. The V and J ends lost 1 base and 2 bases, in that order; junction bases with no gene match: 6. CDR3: CASSLGGTAITDTQYF. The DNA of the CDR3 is TGTGCCAGCAGCTTAGGTGGGACAGCCATCACAGATACGCAGTATTTT.

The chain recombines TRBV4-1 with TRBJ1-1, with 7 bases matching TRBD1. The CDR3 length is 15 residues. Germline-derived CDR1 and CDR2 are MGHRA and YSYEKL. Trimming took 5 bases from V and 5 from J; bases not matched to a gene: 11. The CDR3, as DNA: TGCGCCAGCAGCTATACAGGGGCAGTGGGTACTGAAGCTTTCTTT. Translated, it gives CASSYTGAVGTEAFF.

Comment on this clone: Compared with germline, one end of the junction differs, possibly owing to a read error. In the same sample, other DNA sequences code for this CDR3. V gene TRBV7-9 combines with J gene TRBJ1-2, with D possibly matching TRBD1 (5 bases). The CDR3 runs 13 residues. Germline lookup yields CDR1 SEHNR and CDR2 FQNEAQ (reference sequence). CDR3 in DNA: TGTGCCAGCAGCCAAGACAGTTACTATGGCTACACTTTC. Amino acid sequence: CASSQDSYYGYTF. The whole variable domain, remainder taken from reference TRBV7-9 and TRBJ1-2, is DTGVSQNPRHKITKRGQNVTFRCDPISEHNRLYWYRQTLGQGPEFLTYFQNEAQLEKSRLLSDRFSAERPKGSFSTLEIQRTEQGDSAMYLCASSQDSYYGYTFGSGTRLTVV.

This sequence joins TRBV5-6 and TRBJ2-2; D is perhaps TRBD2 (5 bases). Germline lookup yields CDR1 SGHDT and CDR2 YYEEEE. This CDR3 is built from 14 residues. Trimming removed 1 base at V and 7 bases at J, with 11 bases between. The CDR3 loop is CASSLQGGGGELFF. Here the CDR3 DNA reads TGTGCCAGCAGCTTGCAAGGAGGTGGCGGGGAGCTGTTTTTT.

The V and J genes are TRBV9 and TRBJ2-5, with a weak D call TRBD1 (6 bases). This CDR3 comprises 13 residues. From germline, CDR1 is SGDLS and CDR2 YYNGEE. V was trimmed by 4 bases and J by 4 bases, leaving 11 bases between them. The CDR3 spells CASSLGGPETQYF. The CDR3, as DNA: TGTGCCAGCAGCCTTGGGGGCCCAGAGACCCAGTACTTC.

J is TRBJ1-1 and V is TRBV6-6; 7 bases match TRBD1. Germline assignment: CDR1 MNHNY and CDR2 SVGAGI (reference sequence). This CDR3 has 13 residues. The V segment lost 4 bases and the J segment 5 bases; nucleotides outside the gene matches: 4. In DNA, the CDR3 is TGTGCCAGCAGTTCAGGGGGGCAAACTGAAGCTTTCTTT. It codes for CASSSGGQTEAFF.